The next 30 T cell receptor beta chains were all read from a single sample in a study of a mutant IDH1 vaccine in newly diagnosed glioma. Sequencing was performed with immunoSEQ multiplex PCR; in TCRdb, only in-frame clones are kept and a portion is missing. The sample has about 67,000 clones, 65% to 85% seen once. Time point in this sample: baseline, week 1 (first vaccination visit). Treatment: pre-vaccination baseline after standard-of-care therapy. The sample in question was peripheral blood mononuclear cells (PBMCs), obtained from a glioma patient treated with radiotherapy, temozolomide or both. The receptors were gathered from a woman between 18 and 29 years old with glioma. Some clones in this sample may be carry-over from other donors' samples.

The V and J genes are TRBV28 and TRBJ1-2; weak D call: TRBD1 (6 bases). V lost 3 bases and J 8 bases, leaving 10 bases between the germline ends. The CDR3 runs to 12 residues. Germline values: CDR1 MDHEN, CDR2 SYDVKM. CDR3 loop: CASSFRGGGYTF. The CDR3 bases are TGTGCCAGCAGTTTCAGGGGTGGGGGCTACACCTTC.

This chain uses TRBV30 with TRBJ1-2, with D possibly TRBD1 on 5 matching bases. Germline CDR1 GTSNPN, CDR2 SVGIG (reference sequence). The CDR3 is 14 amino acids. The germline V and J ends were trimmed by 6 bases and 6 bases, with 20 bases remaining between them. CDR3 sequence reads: CACSRGRESHGYTF. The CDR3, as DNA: TGTGCCTGCTCCCGGGGCAGGGAATCCCATGGCTACACCTTC.

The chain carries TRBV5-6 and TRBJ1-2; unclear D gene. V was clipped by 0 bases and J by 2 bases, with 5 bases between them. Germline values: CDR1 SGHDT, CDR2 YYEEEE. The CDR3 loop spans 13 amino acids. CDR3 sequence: CASSLGTNYGYTF. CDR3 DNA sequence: TGTGCCAGCAGCTTGGGCACCAACTATGGCTACACCTTC.

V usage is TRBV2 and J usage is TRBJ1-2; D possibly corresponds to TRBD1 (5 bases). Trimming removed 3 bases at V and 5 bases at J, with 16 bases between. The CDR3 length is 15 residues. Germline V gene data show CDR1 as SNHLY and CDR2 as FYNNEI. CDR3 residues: CASSEIRGSGYGYTF. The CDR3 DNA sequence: TGTGCCAGCAGTGAGATAAGGGGCTCGGGATATGGCTACACCTTC.

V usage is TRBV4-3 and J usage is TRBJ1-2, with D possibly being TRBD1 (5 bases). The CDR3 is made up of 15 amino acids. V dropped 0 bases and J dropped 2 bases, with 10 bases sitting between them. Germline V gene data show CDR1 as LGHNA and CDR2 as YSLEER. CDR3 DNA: TGCGCCAGCAGCCAAGATCGGCAGGGCAACTATGGCTACACCTTC. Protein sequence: CASSQDRQGNYGYTF.

The chain's CDR3 is CASSDSGSSYNEQFF. The CDR3 region has the DNA TGTGCCAGCAGCGATAGCGGGAGCTCCTACAATGAGCAGTTCTTC. The chain is built from TRBV9 and TRBJ2-1, with 9 bases that match TRBD2. Per the germline V gene, CDR1 is SGDLS and CDR2 is YYNGEE. The trim removed 3 bases at V and 0 bases at J, leaving 1 base unmatched. The CDR3 totals 15 residues.

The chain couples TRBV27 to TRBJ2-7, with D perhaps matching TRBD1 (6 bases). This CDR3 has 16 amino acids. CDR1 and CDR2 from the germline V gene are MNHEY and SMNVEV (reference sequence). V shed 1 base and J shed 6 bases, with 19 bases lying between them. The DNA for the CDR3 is TGTGCCAGCAGTTTATATACAGGGCGCCTTTTCAGCGAGCAGTACTTC. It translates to CASSLYTGRLFSEQYF.

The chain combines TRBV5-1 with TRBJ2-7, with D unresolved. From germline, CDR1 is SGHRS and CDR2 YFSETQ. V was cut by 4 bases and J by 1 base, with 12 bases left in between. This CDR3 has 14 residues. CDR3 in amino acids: CASSPVPGSYEQYF. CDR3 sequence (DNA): TGCGCCAGCAGCCCGGTTCCGGGTTCCTACGAGCAGTACTTC.

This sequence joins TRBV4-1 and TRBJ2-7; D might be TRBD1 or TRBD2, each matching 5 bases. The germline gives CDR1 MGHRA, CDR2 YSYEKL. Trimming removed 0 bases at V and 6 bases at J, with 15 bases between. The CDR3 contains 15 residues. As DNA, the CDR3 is TGCGCCAGCAGCCAAGAATATGGGACCGGGCGCGAGCAGTACTTC. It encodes CASSQEYGTGREQYF.

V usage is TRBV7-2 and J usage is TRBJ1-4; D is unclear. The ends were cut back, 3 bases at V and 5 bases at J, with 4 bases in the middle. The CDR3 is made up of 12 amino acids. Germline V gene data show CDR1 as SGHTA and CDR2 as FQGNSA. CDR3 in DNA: TGTGCCAGCAGCTTGAGGAATGAAAAACTGTTTTTT. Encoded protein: CASSLRNEKLFF. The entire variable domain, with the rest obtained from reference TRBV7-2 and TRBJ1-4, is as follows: GAGVSQSPSNKVTEKGKDVELRCDPISGHTALYWYRQSLGQGLEFLIYFQGNSAPDKSGLPSDRFSAERTGGSVSTLTIQRTQQEDSAVYLCASSLRNEKLFFGSGTQLSVL.

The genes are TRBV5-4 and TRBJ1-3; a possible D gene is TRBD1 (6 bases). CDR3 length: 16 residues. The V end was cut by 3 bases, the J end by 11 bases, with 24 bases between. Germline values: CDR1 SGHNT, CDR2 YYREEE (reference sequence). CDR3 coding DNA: TGTGCCAGCAGCTGGGGGGGGCCGGCCCCCCTAGCCCCCATATATTTT. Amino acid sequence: CASSWGGPAPLAPIYF.

The chain's CDR3 is CASGPQISYEQYF. As DNA, the CDR3 is TGTGCCAGCGGACCTCAGATCTCCTACGAGCAGTACTTC. The chain joins TRBV19 to TRBJ2-7; the D is unclear. Germline values: CDR1 LNHDA, CDR2 SQIVND (reference sequence). The length of the CDR3 is 13 residues. V lost 9 bases, J lost 0 bases, and 12 bases lay in between.

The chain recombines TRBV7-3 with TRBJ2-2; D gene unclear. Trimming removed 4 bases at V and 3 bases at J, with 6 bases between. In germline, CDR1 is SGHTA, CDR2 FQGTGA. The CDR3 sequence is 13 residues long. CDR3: CASSWAHTGELFF. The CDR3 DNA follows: TGTGCCAGCAGCTGGGCCCACACCGGGGAGCTGTTTTTT.

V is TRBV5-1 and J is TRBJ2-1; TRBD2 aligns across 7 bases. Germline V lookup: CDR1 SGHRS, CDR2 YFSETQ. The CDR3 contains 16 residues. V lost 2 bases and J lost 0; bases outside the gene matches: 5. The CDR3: CASSFTGGSSYNEQFF. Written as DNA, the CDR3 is TGCGCCAGCAGCTTTACGGGGGGAAGCTCCTACAATGAGCAGTTCTTC.

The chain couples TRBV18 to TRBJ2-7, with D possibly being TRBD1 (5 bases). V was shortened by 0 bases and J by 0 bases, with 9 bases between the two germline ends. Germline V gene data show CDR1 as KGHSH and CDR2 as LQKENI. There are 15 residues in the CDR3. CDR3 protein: CASSPPGQFSYEQYF. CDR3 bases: TGTGCCAGCTCACCACCGGGGCAGTTCTCCTACGAGCAGTACTTC.

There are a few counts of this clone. The CDR3 reads CASSFEEDTEAFF. The DNA for the CDR3 is TGTGCCAGCAGCTTCGAGGAGGACACTGAAGCTTTCTTT. This chain connects TRBV7-3 to TRBJ1-1, with D hard to call. The V gene's germline CDR1 is SGHTA and CDR2 FQGTGA. V lost 3 bases and J 3 bases, leaving 8 bases between the germline ends. The CDR3 has 13 amino acids.

The CDR3 loop reads CASTSPRGNYEQYF. DNA for the CDR3: TGTGCCAGCACCTCGCCACGAGGAAACTACGAGCAGTACTTC. The chain links TRBV6-6 to TRBJ2-7; D gene unclear. The CDR3 sequence is 14 residues long. Germline-derived CDR1 and CDR2 are MNHNY and SVGAGI (reference sequence). V dropped 7 bases and J dropped 3 bases, with 16 bases sitting between them.

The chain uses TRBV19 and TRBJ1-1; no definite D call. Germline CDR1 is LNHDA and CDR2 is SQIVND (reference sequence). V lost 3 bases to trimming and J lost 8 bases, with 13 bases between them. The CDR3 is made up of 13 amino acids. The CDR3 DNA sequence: TGTGCCAGTAGTATTATGTCTGCCGAGGAAGCTTTCTTT. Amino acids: CASSIMSAEEAFF.

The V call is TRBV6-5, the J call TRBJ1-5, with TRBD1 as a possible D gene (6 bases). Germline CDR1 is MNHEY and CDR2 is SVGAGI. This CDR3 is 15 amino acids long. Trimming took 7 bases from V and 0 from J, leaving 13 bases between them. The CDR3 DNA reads TGTGCCAGCAAACTCTACAGGGTTAGCAATCAGCCCCAGCATTTT. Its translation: CASKLYRVSNQPQHF.

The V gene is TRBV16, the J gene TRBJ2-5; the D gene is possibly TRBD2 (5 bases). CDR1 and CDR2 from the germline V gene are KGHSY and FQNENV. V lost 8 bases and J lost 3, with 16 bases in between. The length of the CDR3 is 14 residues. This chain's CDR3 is CASGTLAKEETQYF. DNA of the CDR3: TGTGCCAGCGGAACCCTAGCTAAAGAAGAGACCCAGTACTTC.

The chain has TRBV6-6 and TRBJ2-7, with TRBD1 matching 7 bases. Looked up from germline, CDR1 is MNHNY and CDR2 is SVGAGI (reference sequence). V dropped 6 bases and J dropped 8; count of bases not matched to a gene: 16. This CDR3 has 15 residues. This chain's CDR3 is CASRAKGADGGKQYF. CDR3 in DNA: TGTGCCAGCAGAGCAAAGGGGGCTGATGGGGGAAAGCAGTACTTC.

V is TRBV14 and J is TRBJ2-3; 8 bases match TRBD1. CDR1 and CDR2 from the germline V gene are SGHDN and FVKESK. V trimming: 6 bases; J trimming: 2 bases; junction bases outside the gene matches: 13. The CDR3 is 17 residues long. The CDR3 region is CASSPWATGVLTDTQYF. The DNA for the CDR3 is TGTGCCAGCAGTCCGTGGGCGACAGGGGTTCTCACAGATACGCAGTATTTT.

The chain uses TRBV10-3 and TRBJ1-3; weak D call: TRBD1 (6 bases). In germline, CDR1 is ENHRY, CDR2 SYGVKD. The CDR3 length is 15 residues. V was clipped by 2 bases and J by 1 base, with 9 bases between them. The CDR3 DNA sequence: TGTGCCATCAGTGAGACAGGGAATTCTGGAAACACCATATATTTT. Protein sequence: CAISETGNSGNTIYF.

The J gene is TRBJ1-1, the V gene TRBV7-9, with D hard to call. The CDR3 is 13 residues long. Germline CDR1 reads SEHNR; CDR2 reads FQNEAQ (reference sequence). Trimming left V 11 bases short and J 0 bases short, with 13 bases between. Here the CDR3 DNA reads TGTGCCGGGAAAGGGAGCATGAACACTGAAGCTTTCTTT. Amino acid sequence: CAGKGSMNTEAFF.

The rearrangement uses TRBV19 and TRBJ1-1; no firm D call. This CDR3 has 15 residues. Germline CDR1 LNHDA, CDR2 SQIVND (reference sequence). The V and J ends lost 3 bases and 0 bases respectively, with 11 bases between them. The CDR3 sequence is CASSIDGGMNTEAFF. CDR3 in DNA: TGTGCCAGTAGTATCGATGGCGGTATGAACACTGAAGCTTTCTTT.

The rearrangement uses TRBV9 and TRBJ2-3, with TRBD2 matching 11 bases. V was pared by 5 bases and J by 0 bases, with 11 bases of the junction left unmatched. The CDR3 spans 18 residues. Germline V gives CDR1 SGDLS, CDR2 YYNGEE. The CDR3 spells CASSSGTSGRSSTDTQYF. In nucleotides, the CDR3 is TGTGCCAGCAGTTCCGGGACTAGCGGTAGATCTAGCACAGATACGCAGTATTTT.

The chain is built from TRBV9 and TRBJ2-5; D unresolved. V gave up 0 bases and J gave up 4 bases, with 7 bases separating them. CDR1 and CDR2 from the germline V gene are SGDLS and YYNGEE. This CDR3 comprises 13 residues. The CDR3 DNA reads TGTGCCAGCAGCGTAGGGAGTGGAGAGACCCAGTACTTC. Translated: CASSVGSGETQYF.

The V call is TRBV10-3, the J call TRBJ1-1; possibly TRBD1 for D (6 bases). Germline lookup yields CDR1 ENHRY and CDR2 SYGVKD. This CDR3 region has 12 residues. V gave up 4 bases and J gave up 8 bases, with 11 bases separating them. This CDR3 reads CAISAGAREAFF. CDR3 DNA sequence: TGTGCCATCAGTGCAGGGGCCCGGGAAGCTTTCTTT.

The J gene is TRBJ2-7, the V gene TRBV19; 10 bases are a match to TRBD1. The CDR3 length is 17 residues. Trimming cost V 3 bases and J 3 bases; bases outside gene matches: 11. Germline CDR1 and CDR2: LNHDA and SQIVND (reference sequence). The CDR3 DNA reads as TGTGCCAGTAGTATGGGACCCGGACAGGGGGGCTACTACGAGCAGTACTTC. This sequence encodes CASSMGPGQGGYYEQYF.

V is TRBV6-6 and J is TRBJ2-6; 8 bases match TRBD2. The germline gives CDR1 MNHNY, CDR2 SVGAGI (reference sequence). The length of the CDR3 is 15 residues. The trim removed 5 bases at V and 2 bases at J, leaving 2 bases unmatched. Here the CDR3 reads CASSPAGAGANVLTF. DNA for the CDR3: TGTGCCAGCAGTCCAGCGGGGGCTGGGGCCAACGTCCTGACTTTC.